This TCR beta chain derives from a study of blood T cell repertoires in COVID-19. Overall study context: The analysed material was cDNA or gDNA that came from T cells, B-cell-depleted T cells, or PBMCs.

Study processing details: From reference gene primer amplification, estimates of nucleated cell counts were derived. Assay: immunoSEQ multiplex PCR; the TCRdb copy retains only in-frame clones and omits some. That table furnishes V, J and clone size, whereas the DNA furnished D and trimming. Among over 65,000 clones listed, roughly 82% were seen once. This clone is a singleton in its sample. Looked up from germline, CDR1 is KGHSH and CDR2 is LQKENI. This CDR3 has 13 residues. V lost 4 bases, J lost 7 bases, and 10 bases lay in between. The sequence came from a man older than 75 with active COVID-19. The sequencing input was peripheral blood. The genes are TRBV18 and TRBJ1-4; D is ambiguous. Here the CDR3 reads CASSRSGSEKLFF. Here the CDR3 DNA reads TGTGCCAGCTCACGGTCGGGGAGTGAAAAACTGTTTTTT. The full variable domain, its missing parts supplied by reference TRBV18 and TRBJ1-4, is NAGVMQNPRHLVRRRGQEARLRCSPMKGHSHVYWYRQLPEEGLKFMVYLQKENIIDESGMPKERFSAEFPKEGPSILRIQQVVRGDSAAYFCASSRSGSEKLFFGSGTQLSVL.